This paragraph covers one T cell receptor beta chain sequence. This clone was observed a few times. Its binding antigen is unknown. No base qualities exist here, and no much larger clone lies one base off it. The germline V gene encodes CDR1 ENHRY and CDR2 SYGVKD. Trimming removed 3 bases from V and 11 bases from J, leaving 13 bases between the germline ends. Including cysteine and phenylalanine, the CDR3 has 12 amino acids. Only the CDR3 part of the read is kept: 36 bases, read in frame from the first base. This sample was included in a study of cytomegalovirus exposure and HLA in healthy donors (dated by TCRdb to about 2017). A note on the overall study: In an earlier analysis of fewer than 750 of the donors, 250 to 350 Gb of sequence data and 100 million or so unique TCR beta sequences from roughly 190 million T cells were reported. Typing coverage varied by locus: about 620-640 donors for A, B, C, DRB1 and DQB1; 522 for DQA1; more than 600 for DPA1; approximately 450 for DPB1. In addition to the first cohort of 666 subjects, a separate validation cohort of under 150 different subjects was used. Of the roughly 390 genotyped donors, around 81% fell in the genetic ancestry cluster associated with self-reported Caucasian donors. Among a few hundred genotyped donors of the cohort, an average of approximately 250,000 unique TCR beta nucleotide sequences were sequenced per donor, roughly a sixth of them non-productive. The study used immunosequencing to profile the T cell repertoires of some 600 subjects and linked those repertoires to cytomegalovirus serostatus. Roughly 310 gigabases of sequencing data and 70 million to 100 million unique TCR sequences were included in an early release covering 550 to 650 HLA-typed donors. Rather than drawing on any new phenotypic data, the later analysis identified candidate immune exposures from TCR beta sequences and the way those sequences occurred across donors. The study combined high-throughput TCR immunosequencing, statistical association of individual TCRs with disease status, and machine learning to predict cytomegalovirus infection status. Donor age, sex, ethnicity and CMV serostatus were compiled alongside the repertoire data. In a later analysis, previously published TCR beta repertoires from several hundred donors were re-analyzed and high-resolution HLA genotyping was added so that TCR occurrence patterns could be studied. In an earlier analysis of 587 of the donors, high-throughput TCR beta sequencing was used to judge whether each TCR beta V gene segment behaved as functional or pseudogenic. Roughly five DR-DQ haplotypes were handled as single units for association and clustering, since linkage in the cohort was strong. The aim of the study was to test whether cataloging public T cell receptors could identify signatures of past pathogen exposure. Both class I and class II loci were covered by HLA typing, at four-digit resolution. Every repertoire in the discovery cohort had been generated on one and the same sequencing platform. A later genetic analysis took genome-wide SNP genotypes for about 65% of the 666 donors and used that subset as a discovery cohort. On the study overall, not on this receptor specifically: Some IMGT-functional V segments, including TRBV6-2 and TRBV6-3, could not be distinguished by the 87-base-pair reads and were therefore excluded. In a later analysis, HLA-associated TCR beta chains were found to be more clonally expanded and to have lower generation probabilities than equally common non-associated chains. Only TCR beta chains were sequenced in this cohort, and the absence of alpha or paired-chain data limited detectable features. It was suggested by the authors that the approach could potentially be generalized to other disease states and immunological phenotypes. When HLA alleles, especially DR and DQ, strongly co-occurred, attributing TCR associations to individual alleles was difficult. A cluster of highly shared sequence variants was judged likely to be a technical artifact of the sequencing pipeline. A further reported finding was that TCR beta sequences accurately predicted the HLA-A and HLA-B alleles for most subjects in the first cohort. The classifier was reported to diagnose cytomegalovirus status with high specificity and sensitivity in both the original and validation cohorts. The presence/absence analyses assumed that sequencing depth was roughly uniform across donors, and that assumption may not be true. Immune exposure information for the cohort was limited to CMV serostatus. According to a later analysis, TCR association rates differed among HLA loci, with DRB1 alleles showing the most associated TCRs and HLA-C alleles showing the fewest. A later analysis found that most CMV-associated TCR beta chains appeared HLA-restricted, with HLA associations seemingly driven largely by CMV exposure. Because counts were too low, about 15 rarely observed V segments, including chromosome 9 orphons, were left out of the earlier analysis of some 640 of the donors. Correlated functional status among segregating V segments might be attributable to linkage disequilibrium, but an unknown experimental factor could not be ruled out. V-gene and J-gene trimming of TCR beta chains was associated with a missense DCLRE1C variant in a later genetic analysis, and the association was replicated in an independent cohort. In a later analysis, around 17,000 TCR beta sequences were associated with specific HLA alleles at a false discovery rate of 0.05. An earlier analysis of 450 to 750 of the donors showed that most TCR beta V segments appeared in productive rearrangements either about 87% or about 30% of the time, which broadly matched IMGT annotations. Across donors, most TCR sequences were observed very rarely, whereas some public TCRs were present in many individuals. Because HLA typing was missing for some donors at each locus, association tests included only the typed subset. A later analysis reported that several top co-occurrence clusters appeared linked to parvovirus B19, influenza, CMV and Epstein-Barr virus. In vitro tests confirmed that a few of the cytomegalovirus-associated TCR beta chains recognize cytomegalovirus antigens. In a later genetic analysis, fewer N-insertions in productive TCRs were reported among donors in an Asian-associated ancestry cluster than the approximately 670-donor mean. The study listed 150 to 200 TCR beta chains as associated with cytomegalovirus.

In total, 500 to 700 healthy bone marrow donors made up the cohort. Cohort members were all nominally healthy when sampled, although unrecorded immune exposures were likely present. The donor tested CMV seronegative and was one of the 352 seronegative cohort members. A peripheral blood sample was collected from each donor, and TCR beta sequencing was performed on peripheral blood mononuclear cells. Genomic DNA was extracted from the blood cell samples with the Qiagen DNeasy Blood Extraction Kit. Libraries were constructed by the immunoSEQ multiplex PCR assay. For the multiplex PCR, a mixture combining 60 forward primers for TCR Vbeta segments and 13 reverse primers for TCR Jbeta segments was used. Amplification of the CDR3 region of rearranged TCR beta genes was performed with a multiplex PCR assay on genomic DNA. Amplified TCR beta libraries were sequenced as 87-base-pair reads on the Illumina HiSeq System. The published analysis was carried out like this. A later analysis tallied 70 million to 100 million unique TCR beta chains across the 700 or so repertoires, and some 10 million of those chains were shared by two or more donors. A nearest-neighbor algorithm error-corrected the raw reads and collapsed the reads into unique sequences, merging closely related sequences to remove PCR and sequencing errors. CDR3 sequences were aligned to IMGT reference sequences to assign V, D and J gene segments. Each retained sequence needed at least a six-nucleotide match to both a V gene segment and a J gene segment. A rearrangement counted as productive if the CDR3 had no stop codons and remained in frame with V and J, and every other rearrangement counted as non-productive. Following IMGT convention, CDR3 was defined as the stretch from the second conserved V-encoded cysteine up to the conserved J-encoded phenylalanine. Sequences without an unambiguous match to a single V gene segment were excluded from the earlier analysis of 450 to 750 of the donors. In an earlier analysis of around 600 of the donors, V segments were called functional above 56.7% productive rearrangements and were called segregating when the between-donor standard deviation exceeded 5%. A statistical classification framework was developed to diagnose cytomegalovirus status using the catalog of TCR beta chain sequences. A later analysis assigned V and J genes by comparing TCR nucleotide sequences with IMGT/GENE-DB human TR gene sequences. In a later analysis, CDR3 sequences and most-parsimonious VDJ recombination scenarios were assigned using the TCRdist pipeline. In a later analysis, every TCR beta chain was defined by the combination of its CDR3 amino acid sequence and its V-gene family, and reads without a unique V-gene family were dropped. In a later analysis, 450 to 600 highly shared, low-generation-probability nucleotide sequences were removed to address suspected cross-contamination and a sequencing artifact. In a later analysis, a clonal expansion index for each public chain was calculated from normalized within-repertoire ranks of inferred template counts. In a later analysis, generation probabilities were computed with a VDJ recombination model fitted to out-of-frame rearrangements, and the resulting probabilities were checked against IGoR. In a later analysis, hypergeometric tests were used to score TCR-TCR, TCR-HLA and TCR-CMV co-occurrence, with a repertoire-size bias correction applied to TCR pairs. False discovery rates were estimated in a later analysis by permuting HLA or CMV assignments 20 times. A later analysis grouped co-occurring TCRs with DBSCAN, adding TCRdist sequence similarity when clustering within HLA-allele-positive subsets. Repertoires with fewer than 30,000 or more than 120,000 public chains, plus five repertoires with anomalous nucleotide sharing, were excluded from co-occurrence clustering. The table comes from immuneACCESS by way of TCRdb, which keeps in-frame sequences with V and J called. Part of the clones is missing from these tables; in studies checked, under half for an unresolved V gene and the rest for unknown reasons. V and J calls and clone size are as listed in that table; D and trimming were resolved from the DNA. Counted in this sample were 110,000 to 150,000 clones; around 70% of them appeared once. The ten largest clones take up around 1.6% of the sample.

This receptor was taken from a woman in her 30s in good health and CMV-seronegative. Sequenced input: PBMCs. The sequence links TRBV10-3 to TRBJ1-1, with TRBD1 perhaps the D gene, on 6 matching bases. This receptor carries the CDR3 CAISDQDSWAFF. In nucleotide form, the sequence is TGTGCCATCAGTGATCAGGACAGTTGGGCTTTCTTT.